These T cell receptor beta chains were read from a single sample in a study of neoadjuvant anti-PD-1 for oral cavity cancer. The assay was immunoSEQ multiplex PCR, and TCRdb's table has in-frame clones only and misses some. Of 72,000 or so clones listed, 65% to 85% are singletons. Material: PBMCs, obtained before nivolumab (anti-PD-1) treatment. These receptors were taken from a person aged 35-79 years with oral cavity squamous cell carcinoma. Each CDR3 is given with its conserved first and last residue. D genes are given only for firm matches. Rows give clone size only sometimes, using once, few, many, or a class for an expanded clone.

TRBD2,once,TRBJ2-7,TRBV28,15,TGTGCCAGCAGTACTCATAGCGGGAGGGCCTACGAGCAGTACTTC,CASSTHSGRAYEQYF
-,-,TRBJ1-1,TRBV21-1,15,TGTGCCAGCGGTCCGGATAAAGGGCCGAACACTGAAGCTTTCTTT,CASGPDKGPNTEAFF
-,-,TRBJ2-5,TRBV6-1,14,TGTGCCAGCAGTGAAGTCGGGGTAGGGGAGACCCAGTACTTC,CASSEVGVGETQYF
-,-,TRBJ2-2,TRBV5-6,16,TGTGCCAGCAGCTTGGCAAGCGCAATTCACACCGGGGAGCTGTTTTTT,CASSLASAIHTGELFF
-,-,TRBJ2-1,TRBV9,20,TGTGCCAGCAGCGTAGGTCCGGGTGACTCGGGGGCCTCCTCCTACAATGAGCAGTTCTTC,CASSVGPGDSGASSYNEQFF
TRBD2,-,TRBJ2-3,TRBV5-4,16,TGTGCCAGCAGCAGGGGACTAGCGGGACCCACAGATACGCAGTATTTT,CASSRGLAGPTDTQYF
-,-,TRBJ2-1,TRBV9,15,TGTGCCAGCAGCGTCACAGGGAGCTCCTACAATGAGCAGTTCTTC,CASSVTGSSYNEQFF
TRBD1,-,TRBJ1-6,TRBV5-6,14,TGTGCCAGCAGCTTGGGACAGGGAAATACCCCCCTCCACTTT,CASSLGQGNTPLHF
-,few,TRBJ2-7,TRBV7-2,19,TGTGCCAGCAGCCGTCTCCCGACTGAGGGCCCTGTAGATGGCTACGAGCAGTACTTC,CASSRLPTEGPVDGYEQYF
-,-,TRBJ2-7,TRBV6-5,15,TGTGCCAGCAGTTACTCGATAGGGGGTAGCTACGAGCAGTACTTC,CASSYSIGGSYEQYF
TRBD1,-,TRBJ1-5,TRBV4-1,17,TGCGCCAGCAGCCAAGGTGGCAGGGGGAAGAGCAATCAGCCCCAGCATTTT,CASSQGGRGKSNQPQHF
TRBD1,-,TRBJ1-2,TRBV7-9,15,TGTGCCAGCAGCCCCAGGACAGGGTCTAACTATGGCTACACCTTC,CASSPRTGSNYGYTF
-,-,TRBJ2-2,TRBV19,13,TGTGCCAGTAGTATACAGAACACCGGGGAGCTGTTTTTT,CASSIQNTGELFF
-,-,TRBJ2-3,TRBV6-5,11,TGTGCCAGCAATAAGGGGGGTACGCAGTATTTT,CASNKGGTQYF
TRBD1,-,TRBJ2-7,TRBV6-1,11,TGTGCCAGCAGACAGGGGTACGAGCAGTACTTC,CASRQGYEQYF
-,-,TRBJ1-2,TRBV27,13,TGTGCCAGCAGTGCCAGGGTCCCCCCGGGCTACACCTTC,CASSARVPPGYTF
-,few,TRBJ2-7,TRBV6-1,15,TGTGCCAGCAGTGCCGTGGGGACGGACCCCTACGAGCAGTACTTC,CASSAVGTDPYEQYF
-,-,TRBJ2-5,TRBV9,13,TGTGCCAGCAGCCGACCTAATAAAGAGACCCAGTACTTC,CASSRPNKETQYF
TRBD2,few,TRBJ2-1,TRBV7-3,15,TGTGCCAGCAGCTTATCTAGCGGGACGTATGGTGAGCAGTTCTTC,CASSLSSGTYGEQFF
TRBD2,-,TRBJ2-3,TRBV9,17,TGTGCCAGCAGCTCTAGCGGGGGGGCTTATGGCACAGATACGCAGTATTTT,CASSSSGGAYGTDTQYF
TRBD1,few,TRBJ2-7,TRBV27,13,TGTGCCAGCGGAGGGACAGGGTTCTACGAGCAGTACTTC,CASGGTGFYEQYF
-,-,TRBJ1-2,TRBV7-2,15,TGTGCCAGCAGCAGCCGGGACCCTAAAGGCAGTGGCTACACCTTC,CASSSRDPKGSGYTF
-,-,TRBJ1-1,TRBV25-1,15,TGTGCCAGCCGCACACTGACCGGGACCAGGGGTGAAGCTTTCTTT,CASRTLTGTRGEAFF
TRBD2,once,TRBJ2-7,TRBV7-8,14,TGTGCCAGCAGCTTCGGCGGGAGCTCCTACGAGCAGTACTTC,CASSFGGSSYEQYF
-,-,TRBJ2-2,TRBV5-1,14,TGCGCCAGCACCCGGGACTCTAACACCGGGGAGCTGTTTTTT,CASTRDSNTGELFF
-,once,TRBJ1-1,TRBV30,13,TGTGCCTGGAGGAAACGCAGGAACACTGAAGCTTTCTTT,CAWRKRRNTEAFF
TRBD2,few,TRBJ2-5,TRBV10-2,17,TGCGCCAGCGGGGGAGGGGGGAGCGGGAGGCTACAAGAGACCCAGTACTTC,CASGGGGSGRLQETQYF
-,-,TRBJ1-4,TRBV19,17,TGTGCCAGTAGTATAGGACTTAGTTTAGGCGCGAATGAAAAACTGTTTTTT,CASSIGLSLGANEKLFF
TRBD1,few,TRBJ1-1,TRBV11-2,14,TGTGCCAGCAGCCTGGGACAGGGTAACACTGAAGCTTTCTTT,CASSLGQGNTEAFF
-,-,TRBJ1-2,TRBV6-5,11,TGTGCCAGCAGTCGGGGCTATGGCTACACCTTC,CASSRGYGYTF
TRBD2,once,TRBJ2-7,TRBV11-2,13,TGTGCCAGCAGTCTAGCGGGATCCTACGAGCAGTACTTC,CASSLAGSYEQYF
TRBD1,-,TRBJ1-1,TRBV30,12,TGTGCCTACACCTCAGGGGGGGCTGAAGCTTTCTTT,CAYTSGGAEAFF
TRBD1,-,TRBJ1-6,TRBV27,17,TGTGCCAGCAGGCGCAGGACAGGGGGTATGGATAATTCACCCCTCCACTTT,CASRRRTGGMDNSPLHF
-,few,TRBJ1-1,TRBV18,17,TGTGCCAGCTCACCCCGGCCTGACGTCGGGAGGGACACTGAAGCTTTCTTT,CASSPRPDVGRDTEAFF
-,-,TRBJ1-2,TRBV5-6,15,TGTGCCAGCAGCTTTGGACAGAACTCTAACTATGGCTACACCTTC,CASSFGQNSNYGYTF
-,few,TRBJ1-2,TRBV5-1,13,TGCGCCAGCAGCCCGACAGAAGTCTATGGCTACACCTTC,CASSPTEVYGYTF
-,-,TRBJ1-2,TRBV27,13,TGTGCCAGCAGTTTAAGGGAAGATCGGGGCTACACCTTC,CASSLREDRGYTF
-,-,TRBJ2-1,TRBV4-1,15,TGCGCCAGCAGCCAAGATGGGGGGACCTACAATGAGCAGTTCTTC,CASSQDGGTYNEQFF
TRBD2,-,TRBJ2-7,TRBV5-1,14,TGCGCCAGCAGCTTAACTAGCGCTAACTACGAGCAGTACTTC,CASSLTSANYEQYF
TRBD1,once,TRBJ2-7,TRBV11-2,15,TGTGCCAGCAGCAAAATACGGACAGGGCCCTACGAGCAGTACTTC,CASSKIRTGPYEQYF
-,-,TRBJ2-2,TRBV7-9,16,TGTGCCAGCAGCTTAGGGGGGTTGTCGAACACCGGGGAGCTGTTTTTT,CASSLGGLSNTGELFF
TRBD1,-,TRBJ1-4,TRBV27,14,TGTGCCAGCAGTTCCTGGGACAGTAGTGAAAAACTGTTTTTT,CASSSWDSSEKLFF
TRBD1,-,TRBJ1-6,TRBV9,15,TGTGCCAGCAGCGGACAGGGGGCCAATAATTCACCCCTCCACTTT,CASSGQGANNSPLHF
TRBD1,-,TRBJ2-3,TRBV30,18,TGTGCCTGGAGTGTAAAAGGGGGCCTCCGGTTTTTAACAGATACGCAGTATTTT,CAWSVKGGLRFLTDTQYF
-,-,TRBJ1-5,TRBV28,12,TGTGCCAGCGATGGGGGCGGTCAGCCCCAGCATTTT,CASDGGGQPQHF
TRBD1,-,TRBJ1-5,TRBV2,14,TGTGCCAGCGGCCAGACAGGGCCCAATCAGCCCCAGCATTTT,CASGQTGPNQPQHF
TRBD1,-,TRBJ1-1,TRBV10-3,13,TGTGCCATCAGAGCGCAGGGGGACACTGAAGCTTTCTTT,CAIRAQGDTEAFF
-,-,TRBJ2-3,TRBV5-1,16,TGCGCCAGCAGCTTTACCCAACTAGGCGCCACAGATACGCAGTATTTT,CASSFTQLGATDTQYF
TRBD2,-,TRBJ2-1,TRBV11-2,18,TGTGCCAGCAGCCCCGGGACCTACGGACTAGCGGGATTGTATGAGCAGTTCTTC,CASSPGTYGLAGLYEQFF
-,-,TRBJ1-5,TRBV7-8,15,TGTGCCAGCAGCTTAGGAAGGCCGATCAATCAGCCCCAGCATTTT,CASSLGRPINQPQHF
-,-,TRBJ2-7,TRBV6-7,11,TGTGCCAGCAATCTAGGTTACGAGCAGTACTTC,CASNLGYEQYF
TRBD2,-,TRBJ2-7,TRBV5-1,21,TGCGCCAGCAGGTGGCCCCAACTCCCCAGTCGACTAGCGGGAGACTCTAACGAGCAGTACTTC,CASRWPQLPSRLAGDSNEQYF
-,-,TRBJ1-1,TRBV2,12,TGTGCCAGCAGTGACCCTGGCACTGAAGCTTTCTTT,CASSDPGTEAFF
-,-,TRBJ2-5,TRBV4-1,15,TGCGCCAGCAGCCCGGCGCCTAGGGGGTTGGGGACCCAGTACTTC,CASSPAPRGLGTQYF
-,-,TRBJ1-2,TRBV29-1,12,TGCAGCGTTACCGGGACATACTATGGCTACACCTTC,CSVTGTYYGYTF